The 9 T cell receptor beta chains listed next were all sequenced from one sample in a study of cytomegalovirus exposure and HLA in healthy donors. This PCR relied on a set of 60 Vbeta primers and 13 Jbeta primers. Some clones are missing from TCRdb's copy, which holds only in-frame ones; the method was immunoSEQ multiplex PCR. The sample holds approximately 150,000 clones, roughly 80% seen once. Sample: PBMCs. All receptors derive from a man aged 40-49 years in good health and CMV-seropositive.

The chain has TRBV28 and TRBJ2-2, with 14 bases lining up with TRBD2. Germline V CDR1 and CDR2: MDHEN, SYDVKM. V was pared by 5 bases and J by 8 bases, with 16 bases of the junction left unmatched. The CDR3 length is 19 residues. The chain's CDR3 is CASSGAPTGTSGRFGELFF. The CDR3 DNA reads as TGTGCCAGCAGTGGGGCACCGACCGGGACTAGCGGGAGATTTGGGGAGCTGTTTTTT.

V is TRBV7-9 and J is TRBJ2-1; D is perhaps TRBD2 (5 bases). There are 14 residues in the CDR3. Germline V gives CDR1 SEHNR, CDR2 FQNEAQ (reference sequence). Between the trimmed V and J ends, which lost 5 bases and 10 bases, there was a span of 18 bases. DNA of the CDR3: TGTGCCAGCAGCCCAGGAAACTCTAGGAGGGAGCAGTTCTTC. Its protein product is CASSPGNSRREQFF.

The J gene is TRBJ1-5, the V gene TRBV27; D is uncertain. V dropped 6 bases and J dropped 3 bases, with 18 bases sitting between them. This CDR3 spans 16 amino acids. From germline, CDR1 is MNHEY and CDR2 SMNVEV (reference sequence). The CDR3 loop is CASRPYEGVFNQPQHF. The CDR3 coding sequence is TGTGCCAGCAGGCCCTATGAAGGAGTATTCAATCAGCCCCAGCATTTT.

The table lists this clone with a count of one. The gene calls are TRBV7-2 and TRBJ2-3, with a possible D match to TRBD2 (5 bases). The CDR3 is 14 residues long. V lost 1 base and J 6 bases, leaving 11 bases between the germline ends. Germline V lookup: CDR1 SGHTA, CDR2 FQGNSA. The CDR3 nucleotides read TGTGCCAGCAGCTTAGTAACGCGAGGGGATACGCAGTATTTT. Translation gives CASSLVTRGDTQYF.

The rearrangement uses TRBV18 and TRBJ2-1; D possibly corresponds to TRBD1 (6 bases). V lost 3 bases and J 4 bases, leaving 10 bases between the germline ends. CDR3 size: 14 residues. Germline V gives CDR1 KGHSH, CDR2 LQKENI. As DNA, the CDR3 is TGTGCCAGCTCACCTGAGGACAGTTACAATGAGCAGTTCTTC. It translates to CASSPEDSYNEQFF.

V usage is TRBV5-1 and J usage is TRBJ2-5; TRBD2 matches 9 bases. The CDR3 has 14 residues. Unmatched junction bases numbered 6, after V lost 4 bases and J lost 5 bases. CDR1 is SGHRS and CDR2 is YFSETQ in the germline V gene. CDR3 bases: TGCGCCAGCAGCATTAGCGGGAGCTCGGAGACCCAGTACTTC. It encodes CASSISGSSETQYF.

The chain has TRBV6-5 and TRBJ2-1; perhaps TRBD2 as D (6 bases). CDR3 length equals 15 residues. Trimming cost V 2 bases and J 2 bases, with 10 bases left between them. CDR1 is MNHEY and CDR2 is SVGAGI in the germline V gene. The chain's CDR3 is CASSYDSSAYNEQFF. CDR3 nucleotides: TGTGCCAGCAGTTACGATTCTAGCGCCTACAATGAGCAGTTCTTC.

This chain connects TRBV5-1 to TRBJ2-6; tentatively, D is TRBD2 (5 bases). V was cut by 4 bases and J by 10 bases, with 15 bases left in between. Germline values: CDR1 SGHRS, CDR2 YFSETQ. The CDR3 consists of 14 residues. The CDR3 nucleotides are TGCGCCAGCAGCCCTGGAACACGGGAAAACGTCCTGACTTTC. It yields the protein CASSPGTRENVLTF. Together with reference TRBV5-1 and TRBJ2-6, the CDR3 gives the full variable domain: KAGVTQTPRYLIKTRGQQVTLSCSPISGHRSVSWYQQTPGQGLQFLFEYFSETQRNKGNFPGRFSGRQFSNSRSEMNVSTLELGDSALYLCASSPGTRENVLTFGAGSRLTVL.

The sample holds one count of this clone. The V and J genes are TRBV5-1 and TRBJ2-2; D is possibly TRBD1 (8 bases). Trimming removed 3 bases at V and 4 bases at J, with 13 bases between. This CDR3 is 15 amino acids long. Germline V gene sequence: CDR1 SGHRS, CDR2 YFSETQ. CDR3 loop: CASSSYRGGTGELFF. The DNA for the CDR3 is TGCGCCAGCAGCTCGTACAGGGGGGGCACCGGGGAGCTGTTTTTT.